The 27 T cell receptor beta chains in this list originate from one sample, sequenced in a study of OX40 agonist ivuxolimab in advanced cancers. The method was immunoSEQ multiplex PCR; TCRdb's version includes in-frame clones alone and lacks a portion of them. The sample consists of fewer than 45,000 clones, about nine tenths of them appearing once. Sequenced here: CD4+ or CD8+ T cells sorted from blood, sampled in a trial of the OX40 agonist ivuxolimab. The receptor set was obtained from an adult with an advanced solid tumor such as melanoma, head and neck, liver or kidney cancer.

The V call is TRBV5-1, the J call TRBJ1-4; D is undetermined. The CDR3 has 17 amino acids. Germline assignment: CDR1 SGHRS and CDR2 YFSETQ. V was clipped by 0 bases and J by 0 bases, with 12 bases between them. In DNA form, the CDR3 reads TGCGCCAGCAGCTTGGTTCCACCCGTTGCAACTAATGAAAAACTGTTTTTT. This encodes CASSLVPPVATNEKLFF.

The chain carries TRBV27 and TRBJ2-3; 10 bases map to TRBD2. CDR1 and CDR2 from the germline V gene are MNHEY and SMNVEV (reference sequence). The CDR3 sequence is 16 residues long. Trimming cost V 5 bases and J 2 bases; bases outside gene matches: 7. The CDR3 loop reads CASSPLAGGHTDTQYF. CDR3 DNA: TGTGCCAGCAGTCCATTAGCGGGAGGCCACACAGATACGCAGTATTTT.

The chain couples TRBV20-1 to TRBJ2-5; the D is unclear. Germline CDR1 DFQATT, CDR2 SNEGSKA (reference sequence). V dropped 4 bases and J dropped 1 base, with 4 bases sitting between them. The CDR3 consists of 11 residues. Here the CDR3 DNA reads TGCAGTGCTAAGGGCCAAGAGACCCAGTACTTC. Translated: CSAKGQETQYF.

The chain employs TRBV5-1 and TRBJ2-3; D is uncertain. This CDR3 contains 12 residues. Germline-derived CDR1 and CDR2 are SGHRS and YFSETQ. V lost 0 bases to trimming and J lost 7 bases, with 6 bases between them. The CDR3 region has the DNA TGCGCCAGCAGCTTGGACGGGTATACGCAGTATTTT. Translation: CASSLDGYTQYF. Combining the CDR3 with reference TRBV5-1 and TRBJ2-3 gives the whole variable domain KAGVTQTPRYLIKTRGQQVTLSCSPISGHRSVSWYQQTPGQGLQFLFEYFSETQRNKGNFPGRFSGRQFSNSRSEMNVSTLELGDSALYLCASSLDGYTQYFGPGTRLTVL.

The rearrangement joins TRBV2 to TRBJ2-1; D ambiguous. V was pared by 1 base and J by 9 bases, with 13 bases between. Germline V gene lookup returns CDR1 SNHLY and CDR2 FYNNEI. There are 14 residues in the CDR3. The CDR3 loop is CASSEESVLVEQFF. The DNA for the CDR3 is TGTGCCAGCAGTGAAGAATCTGTTTTGGTTGAGCAGTTCTTC.

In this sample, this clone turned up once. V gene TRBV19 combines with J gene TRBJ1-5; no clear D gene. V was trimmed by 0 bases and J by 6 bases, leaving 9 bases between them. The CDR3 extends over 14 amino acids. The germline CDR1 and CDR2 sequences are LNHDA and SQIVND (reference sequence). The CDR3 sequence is CASSIDHGPQPQHF. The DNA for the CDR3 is TGTGCCAGTAGTATAGATCACGGTCCTCAGCCCCAGCATTTT.

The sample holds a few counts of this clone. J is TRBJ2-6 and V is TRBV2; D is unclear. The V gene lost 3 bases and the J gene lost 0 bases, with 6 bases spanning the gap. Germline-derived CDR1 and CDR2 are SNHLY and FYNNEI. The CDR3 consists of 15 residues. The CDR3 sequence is CASSEFSSGANVLTF. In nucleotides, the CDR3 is TGTGCCAGCAGTGAGTTTTCCTCTGGGGCCAACGTCCTGACTTTC.

CDR3 DNA sequence: TGCGCCAGCAGCACGCTTCAGGAATCTGGGGCCAACGTCCTGACTTTC. This translates into CASSTLQESGANVLTF. This chain uses TRBV5-1 with TRBJ2-6, with D unclear. V was shortened by 4 bases and J by 1 base, with 12 bases between the two germline ends. CDR1 SGHRS and CDR2 YFSETQ come from the germline V gene. CDR3 length: 16 residues.

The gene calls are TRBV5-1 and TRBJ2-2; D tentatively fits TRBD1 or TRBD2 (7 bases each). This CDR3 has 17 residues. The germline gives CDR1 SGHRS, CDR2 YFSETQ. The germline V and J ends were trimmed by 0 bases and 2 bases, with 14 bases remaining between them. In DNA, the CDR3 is TGCGCCAGCAGCTTGGGACAGGGAGGGCTTAACACCGGGGAGCTGTTTTTT. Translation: CASSLGQGGLNTGELFF.

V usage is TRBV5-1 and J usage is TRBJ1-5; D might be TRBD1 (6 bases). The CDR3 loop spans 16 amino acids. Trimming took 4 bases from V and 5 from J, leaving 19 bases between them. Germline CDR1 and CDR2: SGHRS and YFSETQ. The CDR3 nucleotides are TGCGCCAGCAGCCGGGAAGGATGGGGGGCTGATCAGCCCCAGCATTTT. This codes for CASSREGWGADQPQHF. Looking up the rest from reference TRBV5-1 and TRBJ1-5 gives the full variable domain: KAGVTQTPRYLIKTRGQQVTLSCSPISGHRSVSWYQQTPGQGLQFLFEYFSETQRNKGNFPGRFSGRQFSNSRSEMNVSTLELGDSALYLCASSREGWGADQPQHFGDGTRLSIL.

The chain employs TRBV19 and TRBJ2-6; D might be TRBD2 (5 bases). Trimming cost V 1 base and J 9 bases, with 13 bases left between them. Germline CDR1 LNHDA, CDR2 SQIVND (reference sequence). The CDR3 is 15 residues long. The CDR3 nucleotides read TGTGCCAGTAGTATAGTAGGTATCCGGGGCAACGTCCTGACTTTC. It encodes CASSIVGIRGNVLTF.

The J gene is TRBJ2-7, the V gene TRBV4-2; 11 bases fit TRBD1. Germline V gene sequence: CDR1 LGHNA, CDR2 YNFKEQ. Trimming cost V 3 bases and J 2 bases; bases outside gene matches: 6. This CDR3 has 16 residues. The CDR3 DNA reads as TGTGCCAGCAGCCAGTTCGCGGGACAGGGGGCCTACGAGCAGTACTTC. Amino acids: CASSQFAGQGAYEQYF.

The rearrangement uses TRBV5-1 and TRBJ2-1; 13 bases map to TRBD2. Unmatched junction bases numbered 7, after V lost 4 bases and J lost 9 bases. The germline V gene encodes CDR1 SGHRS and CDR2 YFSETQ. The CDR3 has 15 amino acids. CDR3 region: CASSTGLAGFAEQFF. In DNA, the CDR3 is TGCGCCAGCAGCACGGGACTAGCGGGATTCGCTGAGCAGTTCTTC.

The CDR3 protein is CASSVGVWDEQYF. The CDR3 DNA sequence: TGTGCCAGCAGTGTCGGGGTGTGGGACGAGCAGTACTTC. The chain couples TRBV6-1 to TRBJ2-7, with D tentatively TRBD2 (5 bases). The CDR3 consists of 13 residues. Trimming took 4 bases from V and 5 from J, leaving 12 bases between them. CDR1 is MNHNS, CDR2 SASEGT, per germline.

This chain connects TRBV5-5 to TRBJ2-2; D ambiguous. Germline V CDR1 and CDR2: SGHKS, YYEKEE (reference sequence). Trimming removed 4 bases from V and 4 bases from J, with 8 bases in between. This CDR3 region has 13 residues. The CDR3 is CASSPRITGELFF. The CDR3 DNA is TGTGCCAGCAGCCCCAGGATCACCGGGGAGCTGTTTTTT.

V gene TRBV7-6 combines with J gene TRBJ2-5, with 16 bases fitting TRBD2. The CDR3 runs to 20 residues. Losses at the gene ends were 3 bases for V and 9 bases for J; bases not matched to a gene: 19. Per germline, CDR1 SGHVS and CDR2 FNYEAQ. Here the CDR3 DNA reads TGTGCCAGCAGCTTGATTGCCCTGACCGGGACTAGCGGGAGGGCCGCGGCCCAGTACTTC. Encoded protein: CASSLIALTGTSGRAAAQYF.

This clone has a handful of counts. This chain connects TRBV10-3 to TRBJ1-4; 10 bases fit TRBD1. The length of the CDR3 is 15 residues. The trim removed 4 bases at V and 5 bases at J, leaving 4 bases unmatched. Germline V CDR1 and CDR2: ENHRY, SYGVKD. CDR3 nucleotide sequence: TGTGCCATCAGTGGGGGACAGGGGTCCAATGAAAAACTGTTTTTT. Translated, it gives CAISGGQGSNEKLFF.

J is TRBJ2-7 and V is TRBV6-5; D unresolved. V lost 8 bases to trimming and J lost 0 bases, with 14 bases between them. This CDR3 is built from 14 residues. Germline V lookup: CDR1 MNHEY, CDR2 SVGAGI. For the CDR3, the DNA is TGTGCCAGCTCCCGGTCAGAGAGCTCCTACGAGCAGTACTTC. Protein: CASSRSESSYEQYF.

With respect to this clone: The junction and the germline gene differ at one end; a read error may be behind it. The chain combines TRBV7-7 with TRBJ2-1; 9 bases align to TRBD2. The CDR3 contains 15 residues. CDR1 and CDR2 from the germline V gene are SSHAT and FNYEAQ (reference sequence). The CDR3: CASSLEASGDNEQFF. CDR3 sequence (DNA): TGTGCTAGCAGCTTAGAGGCTAGCGGGGACAATGAGCAGTTCTTC.

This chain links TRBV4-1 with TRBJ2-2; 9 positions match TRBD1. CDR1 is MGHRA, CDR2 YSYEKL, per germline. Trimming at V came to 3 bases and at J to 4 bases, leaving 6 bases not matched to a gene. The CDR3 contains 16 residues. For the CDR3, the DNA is TGCGCCAGCAGCCAGAGGGGACAGGGCAGCACCGGGGAGCTGTTTTTT. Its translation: CASSQRGQGSTGELFF.

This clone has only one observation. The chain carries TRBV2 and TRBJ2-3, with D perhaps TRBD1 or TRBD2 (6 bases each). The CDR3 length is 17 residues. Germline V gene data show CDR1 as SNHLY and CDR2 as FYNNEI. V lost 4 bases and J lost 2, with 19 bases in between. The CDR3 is CASSALQGWRVTDTQYF. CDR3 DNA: TGTGCCAGCAGTGCCCTTCAGGGGTGGAGGGTCACAGATACGCAGTATTTT.

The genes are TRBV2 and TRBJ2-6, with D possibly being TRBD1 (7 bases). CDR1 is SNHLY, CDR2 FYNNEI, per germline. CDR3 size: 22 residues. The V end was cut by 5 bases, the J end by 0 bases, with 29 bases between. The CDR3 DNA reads TGTGCCAGCAGTAGAAGGACGGGAGAAGGGGGCGCGGGGCGCTCTGGGGCCAACGTCCTGACTTTC. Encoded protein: CASSRRTGEGGAGRSGANVLTF.

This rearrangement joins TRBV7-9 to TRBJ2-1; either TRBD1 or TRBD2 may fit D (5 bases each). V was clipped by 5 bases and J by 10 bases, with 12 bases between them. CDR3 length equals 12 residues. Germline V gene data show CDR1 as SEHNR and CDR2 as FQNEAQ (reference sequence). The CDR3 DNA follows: TGTGCCAGCAGCCCCCGGGACCCAGAGCAGTTCTTC. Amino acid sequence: CASSPRDPEQFF. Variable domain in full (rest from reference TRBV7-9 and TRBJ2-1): DTGVSQNPRHKITKRGQNVTFRCDPISEHNRLYWYRQTLGQGPEFLTYFQNEAQLEKSRLLSDRFSAERPKGSFSTLEIQRTEQGDSAMYLCASSPRDPEQFFGPGTRLTVL.

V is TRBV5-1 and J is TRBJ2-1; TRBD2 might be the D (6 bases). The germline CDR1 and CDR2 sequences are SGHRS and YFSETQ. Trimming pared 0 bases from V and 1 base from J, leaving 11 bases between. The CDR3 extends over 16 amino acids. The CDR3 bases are TGCGCCAGCAGCTTGGGGGACTCGGATTCCTACAATGAGCAGTTCTTC. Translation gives CASSLGDSDSYNEQFF.

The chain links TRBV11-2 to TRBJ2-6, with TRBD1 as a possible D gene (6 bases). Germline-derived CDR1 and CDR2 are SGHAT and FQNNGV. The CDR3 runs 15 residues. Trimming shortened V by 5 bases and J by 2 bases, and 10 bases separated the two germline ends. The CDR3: CASSAQGAGANVLTF. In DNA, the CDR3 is TGTGCCAGCAGCGCACAGGGTGCTGGGGCCAACGTCCTGACTTTC.

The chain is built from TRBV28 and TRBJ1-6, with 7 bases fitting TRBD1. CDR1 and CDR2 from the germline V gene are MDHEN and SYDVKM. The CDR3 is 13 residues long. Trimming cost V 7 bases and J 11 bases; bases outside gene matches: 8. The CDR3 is CASTNPQGTPLHF. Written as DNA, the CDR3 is TGTGCCAGCACTAACCCACAGGGGACACCCCTCCACTTT.

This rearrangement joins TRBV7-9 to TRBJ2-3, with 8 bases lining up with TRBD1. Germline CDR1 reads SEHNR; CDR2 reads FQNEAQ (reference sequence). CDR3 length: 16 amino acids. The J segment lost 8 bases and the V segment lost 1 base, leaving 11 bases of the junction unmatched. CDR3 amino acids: CASSLDGPPQGGTQYF. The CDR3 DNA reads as TGTGCCAGCAGCTTAGATGGGCCCCCACAGGGGGGTACGCAGTATTTT.